The 18 T cell receptor beta chains in this list originate from one sample, sequenced in a study of T cell changes during pregnancy in multiple sclerosis (dated by TCRdb to about 2019). Library preparation used the immunoSEQ multiplex PCR assay. Entries here come from immuneACCESS through TCRdb and include only in-frame sequences with V and J called. Some clones fail to appear in such tables; in the studies checked, an unresolved V gene covers under half of the shortfall, and the cause of the remainder is unknown. This sample lists tens of thousands of clones; more than 90% were detected once. The ten largest clones capture about 12% of the sample. Sequencing used CD8+ T cells from peripheral blood mononuclear cells, obtained after pregnancy. The receptors come from a female donor with multiple sclerosis, enrolled in a pregnancy study.

This rearrangement joins TRBV30 to TRBJ2-1, with D tentatively TRBD1 (5 bases). The CDR3 length is 15 residues. V lost 3 bases and J lost 4, with 16 bases in between. CDR1 and CDR2 from the germline V gene are GTSNPN and SVGIG (reference sequence). CDR3 loop: CAWSFSARGYNEQFF. For the CDR3, the DNA is TGTGCCTGGAGCTTCTCGGCTAGGGGATACAATGAGCAGTTCTTC. Together with reference TRBV30 and TRBJ2-1, the CDR3 gives the full variable domain: SQTIHQWPATLVQPVGSPLSLECTVEGTSNPNLYWYRQAAGRGLQLLFYSVGIGQISSEVPQNLSASRPQDRQFILSSKKLLLSDSGFYLCAWSFSARGYNEQFFGPGTRLTVL.

V is TRBV7-9 and J is TRBJ2-7; possibly TRBD2 for D (5 bases). The germline V gene has CDR1 SEHNR and CDR2 FQNEAQ (reference sequence). The CDR3 is 16 amino acids. V shed 0 bases and J shed 3 bases, with 15 bases lying between them. The CDR3 DNA follows: TGTGCCAGCAGCTTAGCGGAGGCCCGACCGTTCTACGAGCAGTACTTC. It translates to CASSLAEARPFYEQYF.

V is TRBV4-1 and J is TRBJ2-1; the match to TRBD1 covers 9 bases. Germline V lookup: CDR1 MGHRA, CDR2 YSYEKL. This CDR3 spans 16 amino acids. After removal of 4 bases from V and 5 bases from J, the junction contained 9 bases not matched to a gene. The CDR3 here is CASSPPRGQGNNEQFF. The CDR3 DNA reads TGCGCCAGCAGCCCCCCCCGCGGACAGGGGAACAATGAGCAGTTCTTC.

The J gene is TRBJ2-1, the V gene TRBV27, with D tentatively TRBD2 (6 bases). The V end lost 5 bases, the J end lost 2 bases, and 25 bases lay between the germline ends. CDR1 and CDR2 from the germline V gene are MNHEY and SMNVEV (reference sequence). The CDR3 has 19 amino acids. The CDR3 is CASSPYDLTSSWPYNEQFF. The CDR3 nucleotides read TGTGCCAGCAGTCCCTACGACTTGACTAGTTCCTGGCCCTACAATGAGCAGTTCTTC.

The rearrangement links TRBV7-2 to TRBJ1-4; tentatively, D is TRBD1 (6 bases). The CDR3 loop spans 16 amino acids. V was cut by 2 bases and J by 8 bases, with 18 bases left in between. Per the germline V gene, CDR1 is SGHTA and CDR2 is FQGNSA. CDR3 residues: CASSLRGWGRKEKLFF. The DNA for the CDR3 is TGTGCCAGCAGCTTAAGAGGGTGGGGGCGCAAGGAAAAACTGTTTTTT.

The CDR3: CASSLNPGGFSYEQYF. CDR3 nucleotides: TGTGCCAGCAGTTTAAACCCAGGGGGCTTCTCCTACGAGCAGTACTTC. The J gene is TRBJ2-7, the V gene TRBV28; 8 bases are a match to TRBD1. V shed 2 bases and J 0 bases; nucleotides not matched to a gene: 6. This CDR3 has 16 residues. Per the germline V gene, CDR1 is MDHEN and CDR2 is SYDVKM.

The J gene is TRBJ1-2, the V gene TRBV9, with 7 bases that match TRBD1. The V gene's germline CDR1 is SGDLS and CDR2 YYNGEE. Trimming removed 3 bases from V and 5 bases from J; junction bases left unmatched: 13. The CDR3 totals 16 residues. The DNA of the CDR3 is TGTGCCAGCAGCGAGGGGGAGGAGGGGGCCAGATATGGCTACACCTTC. This gives the protein CASSEGEEGARYGYTF.

This clone appeared once. The gene calls are TRBV27 and TRBJ2-3, with TRBD1 as a possible D gene (6 bases). Germline V gives CDR1 MNHEY, CDR2 SMNVEV (reference sequence). The V gene lost 1 base and the J gene lost 0 bases, with 8 bases spanning the gap. The CDR3 spans 15 residues. CDR3 residues: CASSLFGQSTDTQYF. The CDR3 nucleotides read TGTGCCAGCAGTTTATTCGGACAGAGCACAGATACGCAGTATTTT.

V gene TRBV27 combines with J gene TRBJ2-7; 7 bases align to TRBD1. After removal of 8 bases from V and 1 base from J, the junction contained 5 bases not matched to a gene. The CDR3 length is 13 residues. Germline V gene sequence: CDR1 MNHEY, CDR2 SMNVEV (reference sequence). The DNA of the CDR3 is TGTGCCAGCGGACCGACAGGGTCCTACGAGCAGTACTTC. It translates to CASGPTGSYEQYF.

The rearrangement links TRBV9 to TRBJ2-1; 13 positions match TRBD2. The ends lost 4 bases at V and 7 bases at J; junction bases unmatched: 8. The CDR3 is made up of 16 amino acids. Germline V CDR1 and CDR2: SGDLS, YYNGEE. The CDR3 sequence is CASSFPLAGGPNEQFF. The CDR3 DNA follows: TGTGCCAGCAGCTTCCCACTAGCGGGAGGGCCTAATGAGCAGTTCTTC.

The chain uses TRBV30 and TRBJ1-1, with TRBD1 matching 7 bases. The germline CDR1 and CDR2 sequences are GTSNPN and SVGIG (reference sequence). J lost 6 bases, V lost 0 bases, and 13 bases had no gene match. This CDR3 spans 16 amino acids. The DNA of the CDR3 is TGTGCCTGGAGTGTAGGTATAGAGGGGGCAATAGCTGAAGCTTTCTTT. The encoded protein is CAWSVGIEGAIAEAFF.

The CDR3 loop is CATSRADSLHGEAFF. CDR3 nucleotides: TGTGCCACCAGCAGAGCGGACTCTTTACATGGTGAAGCTTTCTTT. This chain links TRBV15 with TRBJ1-1; D call uncertain. CDR3 size: 15 residues. CDR1 is LNHNV, CDR2 YYDKDF, per germline (reference sequence). Trimming took off 1 base at V and 7 bases at J, with 16 bases between the two ends. The entire variable domain, with the rest obtained from reference TRBV15 and TRBJ1-1, is as follows: DAMVIQNPRYQVTQFGKPVTLSCSQTLNHNVMYWYQQKSSQAPKLLFHYYDKDFNNEADTPDNFQSRRPNTSFCFLDIRSPGLGDTAMYLCATSRADSLHGEAFFGQGTRLTVV.

The chain carries TRBV30 and TRBJ2-7; TRBD1 matches 7 bases. This CDR3 has 16 residues. Losses at the gene ends were 3 bases for V and 1 base for J; bases not matched to a gene: 12. Germline V gene lookup returns CDR1 GTSNPN and CDR2 SVGIG (reference sequence). CDR3 sequence reads: CAWSSPWTGSSYEQYF. CDR3 DNA sequence: TGTGCCTGGAGCTCACCCTGGACAGGTAGTTCCTACGAGCAGTACTTC.

The chain uses TRBV5-6 and TRBJ2-1; a weak D match, TRBD2 (6 bases). Germline CDR1 is SGHDT and CDR2 is YYEEEE. CDR3 size: 17 residues. V was trimmed by 3 bases and J by 2 bases, leaving 18 bases between them. The CDR3 region is CASSWELDRGTYNEQFF. CDR3 sequence (DNA): TGTGCCAGCAGCTGGGAATTGGACCGCGGGACCTACAATGAGCAGTTCTTC. Drawing the rest from reference TRBV5-6 and TRBJ2-1, the complete variable domain is DAGVTQSPTHLIKTRGQQVTLRCSPKSGHDTVSWYQQALGQGPQFIFQYYEEEERQRGNFPDRFSGHQFPNYSSELNVNALLLGDSALYLCASSWELDRGTYNEQFFGPGTRLTVL.

The rearrangement uses TRBV27 and TRBJ2-2; TRBD1 agrees at 7 bases. This CDR3 contains 16 residues. Germline CDR1 reads MNHEY; CDR2 reads SMNVEV (reference sequence). The trim removed 5 bases at V and 1 base at J, leaving 7 bases unmatched. The CDR3 nucleotides are TGTGCCAGCAGTCCAAGACAGGGAGAGAACACCGGGGAGCTGTTTTTT. Protein sequence: CASSPRQGENTGELFF.

CDR3 protein: CASSLSGGMSNQPQHF. The CDR3 bases are TGTGCCAGCAGCCTGAGCGGGGGAATGAGCAATCAGCCCCAGCATTTT. This chain connects TRBV4-2 to TRBJ1-5, with D perhaps matching TRBD1 (5 bases). CDR1 is LGHNA, CDR2 YNFKEQ, per germline. Between the trimmed V and J ends, which lost 4 bases and 1 base, there was a span of 14 bases. The CDR3 covers 16 residues.

CDR3 residues: CAIRDHDRELGKGYEQYF. The DNA of the CDR3 is TGTGCCATCAGGGACCATGACAGGGAATTAGGCAAGGGCTACGAGCAGTACTTC. The chain uses TRBV10-3 and TRBJ2-7, with 7 bases fitting TRBD1. Unmatched junction bases numbered 20, after V lost 6 bases and J lost 3 bases. Per the germline V gene, CDR1 is ENHRY and CDR2 is SYGVKD. The CDR3 loop spans 18 amino acids.

This rearrangement joins TRBV5-6 to TRBJ2-7, with 8 bases matching TRBD1. This CDR3 spans 13 amino acids. The J segment lost 3 bases and the V segment lost 4 bases, leaving 3 bases of the junction unmatched. Germline V gene sequence: CDR1 SGHDT, CDR2 YYEEEE. This CDR3 reads CASSRTGIYEQYF. The CDR3 DNA follows: TGTGCCAGCAGCAGGACAGGGATCTACGAGCAGTACTTC. The entire variable domain, with the rest obtained from reference TRBV5-6 and TRBJ2-7, is as follows: DAGVTQSPTHLIKTRGQQVTLRCSPKSGHDTVSWYQQALGQGPQFIFQYYEEEERQRGNFPDRFSGHQFPNYSSELNVNALLLGDSALYLCASSRTGIYEQYFGPGTRLTVT.